What follows is one TCR beta chain and its context. The assay was immunoSEQ multiplex PCR, and TCRdb's table has in-frame clones only and misses some. The top ten clones hold roughly 1.9% of a sample with tens of thousands of clones, 85% to 95% of them seen once. Germline V gene sequence: CDR1 LNHDA, CDR2 SQIVND (reference sequence). Trimming cost V 3 bases and J 0 bases, with 27 bases left between them. The CDR3 totals 21 residues. These data belong to a study of T cell changes during pregnancy in multiple sclerosis. The sample consisted of peripheral blood, taken in the third trimester of pregnancy. The sequence came from a female donor in good health, enrolled as a control in a pregnancy study. This chain links TRBV19 with TRBJ1-5; D is perhaps TRBD1 (6 bases). In DNA form, the CDR3 reads TGTGCCAGTAGTATTACCGCCCGGACAGCCACAATTTATTATAGCAATCAGCCCCAGCATTTT. Its translation is CASSITARTATIYYSNQPQHF.